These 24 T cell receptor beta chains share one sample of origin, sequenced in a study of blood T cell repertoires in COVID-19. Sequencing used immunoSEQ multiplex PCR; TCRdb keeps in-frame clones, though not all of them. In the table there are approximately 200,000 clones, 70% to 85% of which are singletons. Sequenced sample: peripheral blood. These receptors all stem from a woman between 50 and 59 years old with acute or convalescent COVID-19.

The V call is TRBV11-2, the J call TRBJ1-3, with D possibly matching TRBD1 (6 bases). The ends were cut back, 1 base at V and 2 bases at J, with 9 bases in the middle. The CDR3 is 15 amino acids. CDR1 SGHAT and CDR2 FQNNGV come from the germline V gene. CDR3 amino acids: CASSLGRGAGNTIYF. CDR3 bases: TGTGCCAGCAGCTTAGGCAGGGGAGCTGGAAACACCATATATTTT.

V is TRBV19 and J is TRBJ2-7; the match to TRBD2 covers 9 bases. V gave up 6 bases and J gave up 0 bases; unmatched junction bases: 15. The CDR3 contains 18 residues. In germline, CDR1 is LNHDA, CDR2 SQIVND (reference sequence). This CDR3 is CASRVSPGLAGISYEQYF. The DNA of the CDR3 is TGTGCCAGTAGGGTTAGTCCTGGCCTAGCGGGAATCTCCTACGAGCAGTACTTC.

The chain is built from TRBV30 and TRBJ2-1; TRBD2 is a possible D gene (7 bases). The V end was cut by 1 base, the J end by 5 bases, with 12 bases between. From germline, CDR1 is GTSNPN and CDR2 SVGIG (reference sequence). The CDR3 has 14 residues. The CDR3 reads CAWSGGLADNEQFF. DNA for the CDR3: TGTGCCTGGAGTGGGGGGCTAGCGGACAATGAGCAGTTCTTC.

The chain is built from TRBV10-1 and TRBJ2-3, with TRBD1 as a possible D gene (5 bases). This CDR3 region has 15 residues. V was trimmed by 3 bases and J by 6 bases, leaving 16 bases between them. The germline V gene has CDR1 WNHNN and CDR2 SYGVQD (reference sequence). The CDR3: CASSDQGIVSDTQYF. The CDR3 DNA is TGCGCCAGCAGTGATCAGGGAATAGTTTCGGATACGCAGTATTTT.

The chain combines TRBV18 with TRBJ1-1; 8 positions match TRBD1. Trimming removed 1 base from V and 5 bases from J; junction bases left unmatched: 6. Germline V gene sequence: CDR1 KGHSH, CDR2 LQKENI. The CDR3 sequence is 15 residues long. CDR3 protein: CASSPRGTGGTEAFF. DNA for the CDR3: TGTGCCAGCTCACCACGTGGGACAGGAGGTACTGAAGCTTTCTTT. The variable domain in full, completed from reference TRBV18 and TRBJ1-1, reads NAGVMQNPRHLVRRRGQEARLRCSPMKGHSHVYWYRQLPEEGLKFMVYLQKENIIDESGMPKERFSAEFPKEGPSILRIQQVVRGDSAAYFCASSPRGTGGTEAFFGQGTRLTVV.

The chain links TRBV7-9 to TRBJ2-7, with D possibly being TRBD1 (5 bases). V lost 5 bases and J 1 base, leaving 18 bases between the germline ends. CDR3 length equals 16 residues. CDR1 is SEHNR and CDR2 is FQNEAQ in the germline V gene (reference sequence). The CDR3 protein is CASSLTDVQASYEQYF. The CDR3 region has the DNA TGTGCCAGCAGCCTCACGGATGTACAGGCTTCCTACGAGCAGTACTTC.

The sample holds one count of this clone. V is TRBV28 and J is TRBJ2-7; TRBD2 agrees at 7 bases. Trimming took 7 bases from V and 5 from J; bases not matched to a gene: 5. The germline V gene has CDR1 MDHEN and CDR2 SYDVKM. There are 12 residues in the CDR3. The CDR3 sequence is CASNSGVHEQYF. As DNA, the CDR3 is TGTGCCAGCAACAGCGGGGTTCACGAGCAGTACTTC.

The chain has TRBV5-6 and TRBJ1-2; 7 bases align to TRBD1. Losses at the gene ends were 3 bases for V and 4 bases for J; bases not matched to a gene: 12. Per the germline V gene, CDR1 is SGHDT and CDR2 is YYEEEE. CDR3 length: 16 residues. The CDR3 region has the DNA TGTGCCAGCAGCTCTGCCAGGGGGGAGGTGGGCTATGGCTACACCTTC. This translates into CASSSARGEVGYGYTF.

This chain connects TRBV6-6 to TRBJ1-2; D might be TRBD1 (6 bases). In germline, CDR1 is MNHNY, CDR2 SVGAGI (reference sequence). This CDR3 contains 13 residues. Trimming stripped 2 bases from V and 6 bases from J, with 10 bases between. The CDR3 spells CASSYAGVDGYTF. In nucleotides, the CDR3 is TGTGCCAGCAGTTACGCAGGGGTGGATGGCTACACCTTC.

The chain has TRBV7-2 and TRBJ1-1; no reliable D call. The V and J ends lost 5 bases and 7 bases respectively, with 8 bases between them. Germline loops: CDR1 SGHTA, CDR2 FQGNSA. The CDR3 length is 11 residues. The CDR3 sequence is CASSPRGEAFF. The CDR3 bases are TGTGCCAGCAGCCCCCGGGGTGAAGCTTTCTTT.

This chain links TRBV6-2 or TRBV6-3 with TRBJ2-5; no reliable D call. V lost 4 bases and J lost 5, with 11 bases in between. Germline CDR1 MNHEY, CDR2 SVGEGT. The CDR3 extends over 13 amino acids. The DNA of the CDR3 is TGTGCCAGCAGTTCTGTTAGCCGGGAGACCCAGTACTTC. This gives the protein CASSSVSRETQYF.

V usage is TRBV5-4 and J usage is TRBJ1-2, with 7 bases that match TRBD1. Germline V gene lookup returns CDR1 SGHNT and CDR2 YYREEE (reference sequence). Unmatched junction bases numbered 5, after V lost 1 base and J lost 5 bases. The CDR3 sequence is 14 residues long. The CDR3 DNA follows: TGTGCCAGCAGCTTGCGGACAGGTGGATATGGCTACACCTTC. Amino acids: CASSLRTGGYGYTF. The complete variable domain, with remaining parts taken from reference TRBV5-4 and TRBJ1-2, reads ETGVTQSPTHLIKTRGQQVTLRCSSQSGHNTVSWYQQALGQGPQFIFQYYREEENGRGNFPPRFSGLQFPNYSSELNVNALELDDSALYLCASSLRTGGYGYTFGSGTRLTVV.

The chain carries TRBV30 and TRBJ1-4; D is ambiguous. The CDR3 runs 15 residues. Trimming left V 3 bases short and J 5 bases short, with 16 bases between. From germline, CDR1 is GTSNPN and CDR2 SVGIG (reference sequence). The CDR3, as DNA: TGTGCCTGGAGCCAGCGAGGCTCAAACAATGAAAAACTGTTTTTT. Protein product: CAWSQRGSNNEKLFF.

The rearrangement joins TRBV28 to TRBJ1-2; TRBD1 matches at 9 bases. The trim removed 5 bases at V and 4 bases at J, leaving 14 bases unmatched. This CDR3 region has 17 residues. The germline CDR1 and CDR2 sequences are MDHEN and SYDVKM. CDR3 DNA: TGTGCCAGCAGTCCATTGGCCCCGGGACAGGGAATCTATGGCTACACCTTC. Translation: CASSPLAPGQGIYGYTF.

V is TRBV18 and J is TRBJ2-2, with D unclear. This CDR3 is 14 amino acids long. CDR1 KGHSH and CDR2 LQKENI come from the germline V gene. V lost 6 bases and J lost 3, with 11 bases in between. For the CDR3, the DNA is TGTGCCAGCTCCCCGCGTGGTTACACCGGGGAGCTGTTTTTT. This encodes CASSPRGYTGELFF.

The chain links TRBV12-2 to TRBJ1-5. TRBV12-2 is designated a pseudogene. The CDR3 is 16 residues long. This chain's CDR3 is CASRLFPGLQRQPQHF. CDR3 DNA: TGTGCAAGTCGCTTATTCCCGGGACTTCAAAGGCAGCCCCAGCATTTT.

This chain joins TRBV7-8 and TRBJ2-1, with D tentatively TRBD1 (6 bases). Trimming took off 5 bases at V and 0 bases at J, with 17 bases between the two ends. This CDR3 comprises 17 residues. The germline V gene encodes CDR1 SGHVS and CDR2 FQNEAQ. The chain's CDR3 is CASSPSNRAYSYNEQFF. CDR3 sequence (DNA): TGTGCCAGCAGCCCCTCGAACAGGGCTTACTCCTACAATGAGCAGTTCTTC.

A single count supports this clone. CDR3 sequence reads: CASSTRTETSFATNEKLFF. The CDR3, as DNA: TGTGCCAGTAGTACCCGGACAGAAACAAGCTTTGCAACTAATGAAAAACTGTTTTTT. The chain carries TRBV19 and TRBJ1-4; D is perhaps TRBD1 (6 bases). The germline V gene has CDR1 LNHDA and CDR2 SQIVND (reference sequence). V lost 4 bases and J lost 0, with 21 bases in between. This CDR3 has 19 residues.

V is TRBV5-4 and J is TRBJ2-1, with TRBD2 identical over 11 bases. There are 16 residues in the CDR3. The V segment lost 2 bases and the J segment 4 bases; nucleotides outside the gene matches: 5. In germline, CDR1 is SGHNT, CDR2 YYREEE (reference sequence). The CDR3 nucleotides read TGTGCCAGCAGCTTCCAAACTAGCGGGGGATACAATGAGCAGTTCTTC. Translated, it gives CASSFQTSGGYNEQFF.

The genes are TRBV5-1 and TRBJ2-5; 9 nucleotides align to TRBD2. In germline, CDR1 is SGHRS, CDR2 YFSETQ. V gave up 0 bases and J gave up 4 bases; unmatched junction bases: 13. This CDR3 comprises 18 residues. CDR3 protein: CASSLELVAGARGETQYF. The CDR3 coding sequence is TGCGCCAGCAGCTTGGAATTGGTAGCGGGAGCTCGAGGAGAGACCCAGTACTTC.

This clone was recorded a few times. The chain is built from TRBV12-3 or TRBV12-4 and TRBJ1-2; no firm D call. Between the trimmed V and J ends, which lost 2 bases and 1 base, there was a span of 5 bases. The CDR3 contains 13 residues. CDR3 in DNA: TGTGCCAGCAGTTTAAATCTTAACTATGGCTACACCTTC. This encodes CASSLNLNYGYTF.

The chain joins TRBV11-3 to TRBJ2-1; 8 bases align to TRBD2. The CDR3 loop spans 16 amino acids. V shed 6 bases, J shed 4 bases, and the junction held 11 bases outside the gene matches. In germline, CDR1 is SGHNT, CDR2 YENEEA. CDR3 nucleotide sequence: TGTGCCAGCAGTCCGGTCCGAGCGGGGGATTACAATGAGCAGTTCTTC. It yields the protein CASSPVRAGDYNEQFF. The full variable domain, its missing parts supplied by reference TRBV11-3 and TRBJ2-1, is EAGVVQSPRYKIIEKKQPVAFWCNPISGHNTLYWYLQNLGQGPELLIRYENEEAVDDSQLPKDRFSAERLKGVDSTLKIQPAELGDSAVYLCASSPVRAGDYNEQFFGPGTRLTVL.

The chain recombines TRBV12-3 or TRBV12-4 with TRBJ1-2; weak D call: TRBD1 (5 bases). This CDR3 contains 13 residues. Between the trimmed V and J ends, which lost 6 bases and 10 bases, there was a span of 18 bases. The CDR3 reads CASSPDRASAYTF. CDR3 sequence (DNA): TGTGCCAGCAGCCCAGACAGAGCCTCTGCCTACACCTTC.

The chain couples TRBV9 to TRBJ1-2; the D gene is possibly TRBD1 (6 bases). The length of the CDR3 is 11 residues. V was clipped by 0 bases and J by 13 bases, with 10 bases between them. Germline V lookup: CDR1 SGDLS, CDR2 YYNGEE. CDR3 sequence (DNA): TGTGCCAGCAGCGTAGAGGGGGATCTCACCTTC. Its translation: CASSVEGDLTF.